This T cell receptor beta chain was retrieved from a study of shared clonotypes between healthy human individuals. Some clones are missing from TCRdb's copy, which holds only in-frame ones; the method was immunoSEQ multiplex PCR. The table includes over a million clones, 98% to 99% detected once. Germline V gene lookup returns CDR1 SGHDT and CDR2 YYEEEE. The V end lost 4 bases, the J end lost 7 bases, and 11 bases lay between the germline ends. The CDR3 length is 12 residues. The clonotype originates from a man aged 30 to 39 in good health. The V gene is TRBV5-6, the J gene TRBJ2-5, with D unclear. Sequences were obtained from naive CD4+ T cells sorted from blood. Subset given: CD45RA+ positively selected. The CDR3 bases are TGTGCCAGCAGCCTGAGGACGGCGACCCAGTACTTC. Its translation is CASSLRTATQYF.